The clone carrying this T cell receptor (beta chain) was counted a few times. The data derive from a study of T cells after yellow fever vaccination. Germline V lookup: CDR1 SEHNR, CDR2 FQNEAQ (reference sequence). This CDR3 is 16 amino acids long. The ends were cut back, 5 bases at V and 2 bases at J, with 17 bases in the middle. Template switching by 5'RACE produced TCR cDNA, adding a universal primer site and UMIs. MiXCR was run by TCRdb on the 5' RACE reads, yielding one entry per CDR3 protein. Altogether more than 250,000 distinct CDR3 sequences are present, approximately 7% being singletons, with the ten largest covering roughly a sixth.

The rearrangement links TRBV7-9 to TRBJ2-3; no reliable D call. Sequences were derived from PBMCs, sampled approximately 40 days after the first yellow fever vaccination. The receptor was isolated from a man between 18 and 35 years old who received the YFV17D yellow fever vaccine. The CDR3 region is CASSPAFSTHTDTQYF. CDR3 nucleotides: TGTGCCAGCAGCCCCGCGTTTTCGACACACACAGATACGCAGTATTTT.